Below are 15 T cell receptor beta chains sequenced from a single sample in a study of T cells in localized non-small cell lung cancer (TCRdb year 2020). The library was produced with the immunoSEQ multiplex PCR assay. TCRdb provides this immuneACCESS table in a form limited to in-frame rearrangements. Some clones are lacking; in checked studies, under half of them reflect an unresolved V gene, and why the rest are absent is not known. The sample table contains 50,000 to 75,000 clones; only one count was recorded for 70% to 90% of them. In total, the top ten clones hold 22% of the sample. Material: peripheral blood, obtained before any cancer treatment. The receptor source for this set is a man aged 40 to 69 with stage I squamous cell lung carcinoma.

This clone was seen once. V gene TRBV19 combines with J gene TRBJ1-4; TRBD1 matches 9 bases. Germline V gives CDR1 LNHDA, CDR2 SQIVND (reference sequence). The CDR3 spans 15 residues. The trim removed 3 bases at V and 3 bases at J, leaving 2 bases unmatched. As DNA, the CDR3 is TGTGCCAGTAGTATTGGGACAGGGCCTAATGAAAAACTGTTTTTT. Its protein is CASSIGTGPNEKLFF.

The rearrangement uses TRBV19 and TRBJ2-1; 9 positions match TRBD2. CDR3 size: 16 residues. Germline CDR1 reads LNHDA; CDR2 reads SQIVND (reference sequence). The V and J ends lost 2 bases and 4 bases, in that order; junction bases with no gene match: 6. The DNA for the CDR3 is TGTGCCAGTAGTATAACCGGGACTAGCAGTTACAATGAGCAGTTCTTC. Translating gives CASSITGTSSYNEQFF.

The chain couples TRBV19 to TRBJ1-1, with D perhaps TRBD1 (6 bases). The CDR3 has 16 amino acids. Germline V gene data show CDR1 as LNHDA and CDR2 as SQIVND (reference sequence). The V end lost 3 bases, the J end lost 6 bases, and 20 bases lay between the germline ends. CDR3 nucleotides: TGTGCCAGTAGTATTCTTGGGACAAGATTGATGGCTGAAGCTTTCTTT. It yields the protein CASSILGTRLMAEAFF.

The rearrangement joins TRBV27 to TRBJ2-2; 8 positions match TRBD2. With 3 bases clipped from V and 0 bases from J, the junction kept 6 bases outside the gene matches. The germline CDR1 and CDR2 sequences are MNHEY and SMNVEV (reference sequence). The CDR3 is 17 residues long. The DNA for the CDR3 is TGTGCCAGCAGTTTCGACGGGAGGGCCCCGAACACCGGGGAGCTGTTTTTT. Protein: CASSFDGRAPNTGELFF.

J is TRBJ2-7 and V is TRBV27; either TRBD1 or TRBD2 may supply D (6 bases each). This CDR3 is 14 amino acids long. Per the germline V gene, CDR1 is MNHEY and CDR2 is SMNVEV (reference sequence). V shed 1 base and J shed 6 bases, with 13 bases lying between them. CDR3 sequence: CASSLYGGLSEQYF. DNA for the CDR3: TGTGCCAGCAGTTTATATGGGGGGCTGAGCGAGCAGTACTTC.

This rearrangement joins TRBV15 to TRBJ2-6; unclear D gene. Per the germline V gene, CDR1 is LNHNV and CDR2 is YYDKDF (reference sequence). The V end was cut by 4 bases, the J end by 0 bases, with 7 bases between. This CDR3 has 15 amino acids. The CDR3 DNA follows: TGTGCCACCAGCATTCAGAGCTCTGGGGCCAACGTCCTGACTTTC. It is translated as CATSIQSSGANVLTF. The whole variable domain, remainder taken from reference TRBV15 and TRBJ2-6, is DAMVIQNPRYQVTQFGKPVTLSCSQTLNHNVMYWYQQKSSQAPKLLFHYYDKDFNNEADTPDNFQSRRPNTSFCFLDIRSPGLGDTAMYLCATSIQSSGANVLTFGAGSRLTVL.

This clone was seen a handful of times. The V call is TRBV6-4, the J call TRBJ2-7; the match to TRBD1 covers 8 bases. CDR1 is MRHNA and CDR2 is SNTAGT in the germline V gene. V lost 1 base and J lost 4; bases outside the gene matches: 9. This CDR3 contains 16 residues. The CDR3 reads CASSDLDRVYSYEQYF. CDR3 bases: TGTGCCAGCAGTGACTTGGACAGGGTCTACAGTTACGAGCAGTACTTC.

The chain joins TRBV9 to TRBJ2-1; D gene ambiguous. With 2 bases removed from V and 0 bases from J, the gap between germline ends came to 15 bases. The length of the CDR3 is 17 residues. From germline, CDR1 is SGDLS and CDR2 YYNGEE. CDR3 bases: TGTGCCAGCAGCGTCTCGGCTAATCCGAGCTCCTACAATGAGCAGTTCTTC. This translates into CASSVSANPSSYNEQFF.

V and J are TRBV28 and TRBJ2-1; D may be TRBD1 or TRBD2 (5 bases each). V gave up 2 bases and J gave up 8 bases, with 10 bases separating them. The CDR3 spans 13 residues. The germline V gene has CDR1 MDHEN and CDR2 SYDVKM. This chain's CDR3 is CASSLPRGDEQFF. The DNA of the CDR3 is TGTGCCAGCAGTTTACCCAGAGGGGATGAGCAGTTCTTC. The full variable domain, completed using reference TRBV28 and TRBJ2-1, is DVKVTQSSRYLVKRTGEKVFLECVQDMDHENMFWYRQDPGLGLRLIYFSYDVKMKEKGDIPEGYSVSREKKERFSLILESASTNQTSMYLCASSLPRGDEQFFGPGTRLTVL.

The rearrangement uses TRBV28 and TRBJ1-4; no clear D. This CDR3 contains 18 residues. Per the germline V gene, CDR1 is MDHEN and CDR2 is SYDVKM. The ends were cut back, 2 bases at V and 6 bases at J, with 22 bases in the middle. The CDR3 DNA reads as TGTGCCAGCAGTTTAGCCCTCCTGGACCCAGTTGAAGATGAAAAACTGTTTTTT. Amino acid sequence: CASSLALLDPVEDEKLFF.

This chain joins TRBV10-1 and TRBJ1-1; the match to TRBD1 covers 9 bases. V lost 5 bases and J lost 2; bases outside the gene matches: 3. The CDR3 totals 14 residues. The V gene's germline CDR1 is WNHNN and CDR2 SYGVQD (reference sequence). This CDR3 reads CASSFTGGNTEAFF. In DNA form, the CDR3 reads TGCGCCAGCAGTTTCACAGGGGGCAACACTGAAGCTTTCTTT.

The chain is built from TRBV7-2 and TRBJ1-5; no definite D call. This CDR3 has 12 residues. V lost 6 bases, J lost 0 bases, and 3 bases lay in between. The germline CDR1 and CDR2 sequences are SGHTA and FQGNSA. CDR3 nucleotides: TGTGCCAGCAGTTATAGCAATCAGCCCCAGCATTTT. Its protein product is CASSYSNQPQHF.

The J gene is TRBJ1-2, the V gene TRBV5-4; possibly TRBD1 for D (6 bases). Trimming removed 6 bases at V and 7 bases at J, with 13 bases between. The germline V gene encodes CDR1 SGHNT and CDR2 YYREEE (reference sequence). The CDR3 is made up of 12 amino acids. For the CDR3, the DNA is TGTGCCAGCAACCATCCAGGGGCTGGCTACACCTTC. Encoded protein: CASNHPGAGYTF.

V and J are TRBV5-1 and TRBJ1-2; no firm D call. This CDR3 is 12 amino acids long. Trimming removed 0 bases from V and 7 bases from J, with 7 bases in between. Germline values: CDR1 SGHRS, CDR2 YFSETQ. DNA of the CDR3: TGCGCCAGCAGCTTGGATGCAGCTGGCTACACCTTC. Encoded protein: CASSLDAAGYTF.

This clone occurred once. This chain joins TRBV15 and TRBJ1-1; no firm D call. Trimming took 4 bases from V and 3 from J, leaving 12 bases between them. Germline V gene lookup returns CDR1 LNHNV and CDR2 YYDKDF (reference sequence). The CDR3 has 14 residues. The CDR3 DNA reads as TGTGCCACCAGCATGAGGCGGGGATACACTGAAGCTTTCTTT. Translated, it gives CATSMRRGYTEAFF.